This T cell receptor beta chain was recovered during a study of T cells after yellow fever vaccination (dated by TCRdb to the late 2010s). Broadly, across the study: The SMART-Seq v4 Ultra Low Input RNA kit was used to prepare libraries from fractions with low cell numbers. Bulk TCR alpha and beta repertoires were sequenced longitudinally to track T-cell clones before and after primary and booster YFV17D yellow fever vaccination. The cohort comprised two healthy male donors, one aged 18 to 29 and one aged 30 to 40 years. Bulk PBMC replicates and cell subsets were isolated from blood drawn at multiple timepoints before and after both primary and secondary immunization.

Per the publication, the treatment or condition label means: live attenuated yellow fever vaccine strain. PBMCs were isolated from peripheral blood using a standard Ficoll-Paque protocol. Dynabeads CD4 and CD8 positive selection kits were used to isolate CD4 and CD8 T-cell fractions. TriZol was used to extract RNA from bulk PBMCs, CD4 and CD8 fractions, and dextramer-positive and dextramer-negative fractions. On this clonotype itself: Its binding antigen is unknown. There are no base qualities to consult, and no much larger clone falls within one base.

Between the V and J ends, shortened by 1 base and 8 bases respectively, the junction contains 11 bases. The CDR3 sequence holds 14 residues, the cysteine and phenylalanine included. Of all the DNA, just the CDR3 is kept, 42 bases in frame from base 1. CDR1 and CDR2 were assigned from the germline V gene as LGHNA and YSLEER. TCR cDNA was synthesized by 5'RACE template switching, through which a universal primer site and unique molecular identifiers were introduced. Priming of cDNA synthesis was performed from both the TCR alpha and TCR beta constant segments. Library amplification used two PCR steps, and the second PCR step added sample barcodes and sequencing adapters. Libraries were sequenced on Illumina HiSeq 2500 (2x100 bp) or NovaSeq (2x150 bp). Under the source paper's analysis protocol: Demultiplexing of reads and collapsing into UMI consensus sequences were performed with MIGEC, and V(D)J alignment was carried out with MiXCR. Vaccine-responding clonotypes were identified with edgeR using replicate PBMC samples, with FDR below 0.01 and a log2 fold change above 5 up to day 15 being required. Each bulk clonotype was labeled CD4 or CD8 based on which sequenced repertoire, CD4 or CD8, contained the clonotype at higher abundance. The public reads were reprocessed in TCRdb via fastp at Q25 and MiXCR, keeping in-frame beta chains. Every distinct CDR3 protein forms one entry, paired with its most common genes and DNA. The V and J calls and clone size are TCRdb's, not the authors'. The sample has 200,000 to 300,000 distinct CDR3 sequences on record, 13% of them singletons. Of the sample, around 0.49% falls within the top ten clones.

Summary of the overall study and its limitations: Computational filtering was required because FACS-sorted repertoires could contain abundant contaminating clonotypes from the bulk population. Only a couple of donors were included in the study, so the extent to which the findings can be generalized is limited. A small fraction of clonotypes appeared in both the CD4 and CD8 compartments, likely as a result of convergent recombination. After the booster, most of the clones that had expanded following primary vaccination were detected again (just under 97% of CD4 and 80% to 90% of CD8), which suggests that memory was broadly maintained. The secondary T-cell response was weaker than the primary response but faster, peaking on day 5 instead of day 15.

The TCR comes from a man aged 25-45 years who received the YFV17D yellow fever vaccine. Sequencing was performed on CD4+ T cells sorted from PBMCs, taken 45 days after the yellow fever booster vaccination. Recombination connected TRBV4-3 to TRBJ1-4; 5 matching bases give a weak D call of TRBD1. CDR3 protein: CASSQGGRGEKLFF. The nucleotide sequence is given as TGCGCCAGCAGCCAAGGGGGAAGGGGAGAAAAACTGTTTTTT.